The entry below describes one T cell receptor (beta chain). The antigen is not known. The data derive from a study of cytomegalovirus exposure and HLA in healthy donors. Whole-study results and caveats: The listing of 150 or so TCR beta chains classed them as cytomegalovirus-associated. Among TCR sequences, most were rare, though some public TCRs appeared in many donors.

Germline V gene sequence: CDR1 MNHNS, CDR2 SASEGT. V was trimmed by 11 bases and J by 7 bases, leaving 17 bases between them. This CDR3 has 12 residues. Clones were sequenced by immunoSEQ multiplex PCR, and TCRdb holds only the in-frame ones, with some missing. The table includes 35,000 to 50,000 clones, roughly 92% detected once. The donors formed part of the approximately 120-subject validation cohort, distinct from the roughly 700-subject first cohort. The material sequenced was PBMCs. The TCR was taken from a man younger than 35 in good health and CMV-seronegative. The J gene is TRBJ1-2, the V gene TRBV6-1; a weak D match, TRBD1 (5 bases). CDR3 residues: CALGAEGFGYTF. The CDR3 DNA follows: TGTGCCCTAGGGGCGGAGGGGTTTGGCTACACCTTC.